This T cell receptor beta chain derives from a study of T cell repertoires in ileal Crohn's disease. Across the study: Every patient was operated on for stricturing (about 60%) or penetrating (about 40%) complications. Biopsies of the neoterminal ileum at postoperative colonoscopy form M6 samples. The study's findings and limits: Clonal expansions were more frequent in active smokers than non-smokers at surgery.

Worth noting for this clone: Its target is not known.

Time point indicated: neoterminal ileum biopsy at postoperative endoscopy, about 6 months after surgery. Per sample, 500 to 650 nanograms of biopsy DNA were TCRB immunosequenced. Clones were sequenced by immunoSEQ multiplex PCR, and TCRdb holds only the in-frame ones, with some missing. The data hold 9,400 or so clones, with roughly 75% observed a single time. The CDR3 runs 19 residues. V is TRBV12-1 and J is TRBJ2-1; TRBD2, the table's D call, lacks a check against the DNA. TRBV12-1 is an annotated pseudogene. This clonotype was sampled from an adult with Crohn's disease. Sequenced material: ileal tissue. CDR3 region: CASSFDGTSGKSSYNEQFF. The CDR3 DNA follows: TGTGCCAGCAGCTTCGACGGGACTAGCGGGAAGAGCTCCTACAATGAGCAGTTCTTC.